The clone carrying this T cell receptor beta chain was seen once. Cryopreserved PBMC, at roughly 1-11 million per sample, were present before DNA extraction. Trimming cost V 5 bases and J 5 bases, with 14 bases left between them. This CDR3 comprises 14 residues. Germline-derived CDR1 and CDR2 are SGHRS and YFSETQ. The data stem from a study of long-term antiretroviral therapy in people with HIV. Researchers report immunoSEQ v3.0 was run at survey level. Per-sample sequencing targets were roughly 35,000-55,000 T-cell genomes. Profiled with immunoSEQ multiplex PCR; TCRdb holds only in-frame clones, not every one. The data contain 20,000 to 30,000 clones, 79% of them singletons.

V usage is TRBV5-1 and J usage is TRBJ2-1, with TRBD1 as a possible D gene (5 bases). The clonotype originates from a woman in her 40s with HIV. This specimen consisted of unsorted PBMCs, obtained 1.2 years after starting antiretroviral therapy. This CDR3 reads CASRIGAADNEQFF. CDR3 in DNA: TGCGCCAGCAGGATTGGGGCGGCTGACAATGAGCAGTTCTTC.